This T cell receptor beta chain was profiled in a study of T cell responses to AZD1222 COVID-19 vaccine. Notes on the study in general: Spike-specific TCR breadth and depth both grew after two AZD1222 doses. Clonal diversity may have been underestimated, and the donors were mostly white British, with more females than males. The reported proportion of spike-specific TCRs targeting unmutated variant regions was nearly half.

The assay was immunoSEQ multiplex PCR, and TCRdb's table has in-frame clones only and misses some. The table includes 200,000 or so clones, 85% to 90% detected once. In the case of this clone: Its specificity is unknown.

Trimming cost V 2 bases and J 2 bases, with 16 bases left between them. CDR3 length: 16 amino acids. CDR1 MDHEN and CDR2 SYDVKM come from the germline V gene. The genes are TRBV28 and TRBJ2-7, with D hard to call. The sequencing used peripheral blood, collected on day 0 of MenACWY control vaccination. The receptor comes from an adult in good health. In nucleotides, the CDR3 is TGTGCCAGCAGTTTAATTCTCGGCGTAGGTGCCTACGAGCAGTACTTC. The encoded protein is CASSLILGVGAYEQYF.